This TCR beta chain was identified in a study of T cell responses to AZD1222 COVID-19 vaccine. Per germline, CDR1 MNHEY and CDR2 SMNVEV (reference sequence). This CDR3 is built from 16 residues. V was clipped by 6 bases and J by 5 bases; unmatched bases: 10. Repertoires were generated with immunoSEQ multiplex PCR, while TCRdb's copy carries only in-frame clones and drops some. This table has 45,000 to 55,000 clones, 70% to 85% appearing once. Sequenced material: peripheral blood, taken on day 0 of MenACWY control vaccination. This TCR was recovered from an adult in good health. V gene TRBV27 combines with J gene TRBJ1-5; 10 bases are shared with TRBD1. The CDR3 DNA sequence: TGTGCCAGCAGCCGAGCCGACAGGGGGCCGTATCAGCCCCAGCATTTT. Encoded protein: CASSRADRGPYQPQHF.